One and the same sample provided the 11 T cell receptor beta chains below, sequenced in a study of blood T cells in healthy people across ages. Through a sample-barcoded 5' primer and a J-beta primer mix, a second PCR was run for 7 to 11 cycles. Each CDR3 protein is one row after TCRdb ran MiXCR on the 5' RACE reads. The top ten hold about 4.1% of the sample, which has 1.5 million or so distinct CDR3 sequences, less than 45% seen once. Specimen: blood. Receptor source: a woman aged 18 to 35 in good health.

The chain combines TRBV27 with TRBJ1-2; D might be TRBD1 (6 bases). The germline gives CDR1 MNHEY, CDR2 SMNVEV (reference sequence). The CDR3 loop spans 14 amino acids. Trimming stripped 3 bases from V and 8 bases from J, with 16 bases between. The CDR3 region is CASSFGQGIGGYTF. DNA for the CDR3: TGTGCCAGCAGTTTTGGGCAGGGGATAGGCGGCTACACCTTC.

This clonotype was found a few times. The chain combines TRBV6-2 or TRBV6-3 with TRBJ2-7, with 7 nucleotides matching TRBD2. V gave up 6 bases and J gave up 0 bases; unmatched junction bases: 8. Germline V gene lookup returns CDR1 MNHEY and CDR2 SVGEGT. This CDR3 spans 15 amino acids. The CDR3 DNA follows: TGTGCCAGCAGCCCCCCCAGCGGGGCCTCCTACGAGCAGTACTTC. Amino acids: CASSPPSGASYEQYF.

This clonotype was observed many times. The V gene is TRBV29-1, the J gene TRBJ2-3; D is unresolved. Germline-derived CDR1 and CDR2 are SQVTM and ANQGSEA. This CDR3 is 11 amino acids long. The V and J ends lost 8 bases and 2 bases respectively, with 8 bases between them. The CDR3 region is CSSRVTDTQYF. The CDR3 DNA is TGCAGCTCAAGGGTCACAGATACGCAGTATTTT.

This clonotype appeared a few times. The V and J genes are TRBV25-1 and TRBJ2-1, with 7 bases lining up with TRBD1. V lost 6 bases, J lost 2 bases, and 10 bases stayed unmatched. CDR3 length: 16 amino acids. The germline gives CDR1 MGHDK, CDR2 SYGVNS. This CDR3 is CASSVHRGDTYNEQFF. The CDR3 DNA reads TGTGCCAGCAGCGTACACAGGGGAGACACCTACAATGAGCAGTTCTTC.

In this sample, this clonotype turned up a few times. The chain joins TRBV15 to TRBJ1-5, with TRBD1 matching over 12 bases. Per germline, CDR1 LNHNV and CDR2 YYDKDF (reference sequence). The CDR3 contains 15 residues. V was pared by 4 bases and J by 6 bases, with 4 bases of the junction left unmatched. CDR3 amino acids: CATSTGDRGLQPQHF. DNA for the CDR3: TGTGCCACCAGCACCGGGGACAGGGGGCTTCAGCCCCAGCATTTT.

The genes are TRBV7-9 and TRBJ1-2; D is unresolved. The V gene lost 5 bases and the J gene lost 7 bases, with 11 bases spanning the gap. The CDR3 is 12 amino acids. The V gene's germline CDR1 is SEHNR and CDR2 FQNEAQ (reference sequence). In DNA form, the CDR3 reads TGTGCCAGCAGCCTTCGGGCAGTTGGCTACACCTTC. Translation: CASSLRAVGYTF.

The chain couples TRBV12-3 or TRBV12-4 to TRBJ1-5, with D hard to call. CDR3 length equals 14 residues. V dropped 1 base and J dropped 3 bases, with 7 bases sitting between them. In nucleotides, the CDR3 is TGTGCCAGCAGTTTAGAACAGTTCAATCAGCCCCAGCATTTT. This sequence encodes CASSLEQFNQPQHF.

Written as DNA, the CDR3 is TGTGCCAGCAGCACAAGACTAGTTGGCGAGCAGTACTTC. This codes for CASSTRLVGEQYF. This sequence joins TRBV7-2 and TRBJ2-5, with a weak D call TRBD2 (6 bases). The J call is doubtful: the DNA matches TRBJ2-7 better. The CDR3 totals 13 residues. From germline, CDR1 is SGHTA and CDR2 FQGNSA.

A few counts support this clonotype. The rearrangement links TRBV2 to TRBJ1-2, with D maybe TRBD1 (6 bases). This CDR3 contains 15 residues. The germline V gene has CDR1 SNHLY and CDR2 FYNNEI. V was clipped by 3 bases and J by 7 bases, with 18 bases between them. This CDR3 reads CASSEAGAGRLGYTF. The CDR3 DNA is TGTGCCAGCAGTGAGGCGGGGGCGGGGAGACTTGGCTACACCTTC.

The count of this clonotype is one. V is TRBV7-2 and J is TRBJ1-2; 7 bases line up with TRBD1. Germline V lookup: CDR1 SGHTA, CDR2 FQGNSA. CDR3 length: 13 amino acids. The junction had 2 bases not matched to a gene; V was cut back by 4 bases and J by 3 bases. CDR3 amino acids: CASSSTGYYGYTF. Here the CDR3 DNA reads TGTGCCAGCAGCTCGACAGGGTACTATGGCTACACCTTC.

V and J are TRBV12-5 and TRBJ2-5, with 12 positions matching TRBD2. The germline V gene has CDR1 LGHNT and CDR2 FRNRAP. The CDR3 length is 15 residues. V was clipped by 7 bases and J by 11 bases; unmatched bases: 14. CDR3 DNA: TGTGCTAGTGCCCAGACTAGCGGGAGCGCCAATGAGCAGTACTTC. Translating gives CASAQTSGSANEQYF.